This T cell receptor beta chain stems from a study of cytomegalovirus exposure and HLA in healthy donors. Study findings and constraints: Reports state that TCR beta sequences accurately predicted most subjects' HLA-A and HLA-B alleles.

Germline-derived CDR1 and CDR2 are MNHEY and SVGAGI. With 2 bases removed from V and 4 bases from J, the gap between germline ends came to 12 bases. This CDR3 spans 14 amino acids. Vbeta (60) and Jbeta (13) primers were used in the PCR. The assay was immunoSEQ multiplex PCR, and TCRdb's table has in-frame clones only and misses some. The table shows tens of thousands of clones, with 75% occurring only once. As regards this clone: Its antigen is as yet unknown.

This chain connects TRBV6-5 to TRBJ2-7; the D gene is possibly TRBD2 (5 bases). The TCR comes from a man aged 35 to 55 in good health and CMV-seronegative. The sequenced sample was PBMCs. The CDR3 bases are TGTGCCAGCAGTTACGACTCCTCGGGGTACGAGCAGTACTTC. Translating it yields CASSYDSSGYEQYF.